These T cell receptor beta chains were read from a single sample in a study of human T cells and chemical hapten exposure. TCRdb reanalysed the RACE reads using MiXCR and keeps one entry per CDR3 protein. This sample yields around 150,000 distinct CDR3 sequences, of which around a quarter are seen a single time; around 1.9% belongs to the top ten. The sample in question was whole blood, obtained in connection with sensitization to the hapten diphenylcyclopropenone (DPC). The receptors were sampled from a woman aged 18-30 years with alopecia areata. Some clones in this sample may be carry-over from other donors' samples. Both conserved end residues are part of each CDR3. The D gene is left open where the match is weak. Only part of the rows carry a size: once, few, many, or a class if the clone is expanded.

>TRBV4-1|.|TRBJ2-7|many
CASSQAEGHEQYF
TGCGCCAGCAGCCAAGCGGAGGGGCACGAGCAGTACTTC
>TRBV3-1|TRBD1|TRBJ1-2|few
CASSRLTGTNGYTF
TGTGCCAGCAGCCGCCTGACAGGGACTAATGGCTACACCTTC
>TRBV19|.|TRBJ2-2|.
CASSTQGAGELFF
TGTGCCAGTAGTACCCAGGGTGCCGGGGAGCTGTTTTTT
>TRBV2|.|TRBJ2-1|.
CASRVQGVEQFF
TGTGCCAGCAGAGTACAGGGCGTTGAGCAGTTCTTC
>TRBV2|.|TRBJ1-1|.
CASSDALGTNTEAFF
TGTGCCAGCAGTGATGCCCTGGGGACGAACACTGAAGCTTTCTTT
>TRBV12-3/TRBV12-4|.|TRBJ1-3|few
CASSLRGRSSGNTIYF
TGTGCCAGCAGTTTACGGGGACGGAGCTCTGGAAACACCATATATTTT
>TRBV6-4|TRBD2|TRBJ2-1|once
CASSEGPSGRRDEQFF
TGTGCCAGCAGTGAAGGGCCTAGCGGGAGACGGGATGAGCAGTTCTTC
>TRBV14|.|TRBJ1-2|.
CASSELGTNYGYTF
TGTGCCAGCAGCGAACTGGGGACCAACTATGGCTACACCTTC
>TRBV2|.|TRBJ2-7|.
CASRKDGTYEQYF
TGTGCCAGCAGAAAAGACGGAACCTACGAGCAGTACTTC
>TRBV6-5|.|TRBJ1-2|.
CASSYSPDPANYGYTF
TGTGCCAGCAGTTACTCGCCAGACCCAGCTAACTATGGCTACACCTTC
>TRBV3-1|.|TRBJ1-6|.
CASSQGVGLGNSPLHF
TGTGCCAGCAGCCAAGGGGTTGGACTTGGAAATTCACCCCTCCACTTT
>TRBV25-1|.|TRBJ1-4|few
CASLGGPGEKLFF
TGTGCCAGCCTGGGAGGGCCGGGTGAAAAACTGTTTTTT
>TRBV7-2|TRBD1|TRBJ1-2|few
CARPTGFPPGYTF
TGTGCCAGGCCGACAGGGTTCCCTCCCGGCTACACCTTC
>TRBV30|.|TRBJ2-3|few
CASLGGGRSTDTQYF
TGTGCCTCGCTGGGGGGAGGCCGTAGCACAGATACGCAGTATTTT
>TRBV24-1|.|TRBJ1-1|.
CATRQGTEAFF
TGTGCCACCAGGCAGGGAACTGAAGCTTTCTTT
>TRBV7-2|.|TRBJ2-7|.
CASSVPRAGAISSYEQYF
TGTGCCAGCAGCGTACCCAGGGCCGGGGCCATCAGCTCCTACGAGCAGTACTTC
>TRBV9|.|TRBJ2-3|.
CASSVAGASDTQYF
TGTGCCAGCAGCGTAGCGGGGGCCTCAGATACGCAGTATTTT
>TRBV7-9|.|TRBJ2-3|many
CASSLLDTQYF
TGTGCCAGCAGCCTCCTAGATACGCAGTATTTT
>TRBV5-6|TRBD2|TRBJ2-3|.
CASSMGLAGSTDTQYF
TGTGCCAGCAGCATGGGACTAGCGGGGAGCACAGATACGCAGTATTTT
>TRBV15|TRBD1|TRBJ1-4|.
CATSRDRGLEKLFF
TGTGCCACCAGCAGGGACAGGGGGCTTGAAAAACTGTTTTTT